This TCR beta chain comes out of a study of blood T cell repertoires in COVID-19. V was shortened by 3 bases and J by 7 bases, with 7 bases between the two germline ends. The CDR3 length is 13 residues. Germline V gene data show CDR1 as SNHLY and CDR2 as FYNNEI. Clones were sequenced by immunoSEQ multiplex PCR, and TCRdb holds only the in-frame ones, with some missing. The table includes roughly 250,000 clones, 65% to 85% detected once. V gene TRBV2 combines with J gene TRBJ1-6; D is undetermined. The sequenced sample was peripheral blood. The source of this sequence is a woman between 40 and 50 years old with active or convalescent COVID-19. CDR3 nucleotides: TGTGCCAGCAGTGACGGCGGGAATTCACCCCTCCACTTT. Amino acids: CASSDGGNSPLHF.